This T cell receptor beta chain was identified in a study of control samples from healthy donors and cancer patients. The repertoire was sequenced with immunoSEQ multiplex PCR; TCRdb's copy has only in-frame clones and lacks some. Counted here are about 89,000 clones, more than 75% occurring once; the ten biggest clones make up approximately 2.1%. There are 15 residues in the CDR3. Germline lookup yields CDR1 SGHRS and CDR2 YFSETQ. Deletions cut 2 bases from V and 0 bases from J, with 8 bases between. Source material: blood. The chain links TRBV5-1 to TRBJ1-4, with D uncertain. This clonotype was sampled from a middle-aged woman in good health. The CDR3 sequence is CASSLMGATNEKLFF. Here the CDR3 DNA reads TGCGCCAGCAGCTTAATGGGAGCAACTAATGAAAAACTGTTTTTT.